What follows are 32 T cell receptor beta chains derived from one specimen sequenced in a study of long-term antiretroviral therapy in people with HIV (dated by TCRdb to between 2021 and 2022). Sequencing of the TRB variable region was done with the immunoSEQ hsTCRB v3.0 assay at survey level resolution. Drawn from immuneACCESS, this table holds only the in-frame rearrangements with V and J called that TCRdb kept. Clones are partly lost; checked studies trace under half to an unresolved V gene and leave the rest unexplained. Counted in this sample were approximately 18,000 clones; under 85% of them appeared once. The top ten clones comprise approximately 10% of the sample. The sequencing used unsorted PBMCs, collected 2.3 years after starting antiretroviral therapy. These TCRs come from a woman in her 40s with HIV.

The genes are TRBV7-2 and TRBJ1-5, with a possible D match to TRBD1 (5 bases). The germline gives CDR1 SGHTA, CDR2 FQGNSA. This CDR3 region has 10 residues. V lost 8 bases and J 6 bases, leaving 5 bases between the germline ends. CDR3 loop: CASGTQPQHF. Here the CDR3 DNA reads TGTGCCAGCGGGACTCAGCCCCAGCATTTT. Together with reference TRBV7-2 and TRBJ1-5, the CDR3 gives the full variable domain: GAGVSQSPSNKVTEKGKDVELRCDPISGHTALYWYRQSLGQGLEFLIYFQGNSAPDKSGLPSDRFSAERTGGSVSTLTIQRTQQEDSAVYLCASGTQPQHFGDGTRLSIL.

The gene calls are TRBV9 and TRBJ2-1; tentative D call: TRBD2 (6 bases). This CDR3 contains 16 residues. Trimming cost V 0 bases and J 5 bases, with 15 bases left between them. Germline lookup yields CDR1 SGDLS and CDR2 YYNGEE. CDR3 residues: CASSVGNRGLDNEQFF. Written as DNA, the CDR3 is TGTGCCAGCAGCGTAGGGAATCGGGGACTTGACAATGAGCAGTTCTTC.

This clone was found once. V gene TRBV7-6 combines with J gene TRBJ2-1, with D possibly being TRBD2 (6 bases). CDR3 size: 16 residues. Germline lookup yields CDR1 SGHVS and CDR2 FNYEAQ. V lost 3 bases and J 0 bases, leaving 12 bases between the germline ends. CDR3 sequence: CASSLLAESSYNEQFF. In DNA form, the CDR3 reads TGTGCCAGCAGCTTGTTAGCGGAGAGCTCCTACAATGAGCAGTTCTTC.

The chain couples TRBV19 to TRBJ2-1, with 8 bases fitting TRBD2. Germline CDR1 is LNHDA and CDR2 is SQIVND (reference sequence). V lost 5 bases to trimming and J lost 7 bases; unmatched junction nucleotides: 10. The CDR3 has 15 residues. CDR3 region: CASSPPPGGGNEQFF. CDR3 in DNA: TGTGCCAGTAGTCCCCCACCGGGAGGGGGAAATGAGCAGTTCTTC.

The CDR3 sequence is CASSVDPRFPSGANVLTF. CDR3 sequence (DNA): TGTGCCAGCAGCGTAGATCCGAGGTTCCCGTCTGGGGCCAACGTCCTGACTTTC. The V call is TRBV9, the J call TRBJ2-6; D is undetermined. Germline assignment: CDR1 SGDLS and CDR2 YYNGEE. The CDR3 extends over 18 amino acids. The germline V and J ends were trimmed by 0 bases and 1 base, with 14 bases remaining between them.

This clone was observed a few times. At one end the junction does not follow the germline gene, possibly because of a read error. This sequence joins TRBV9 and TRBJ2-7; 10 bases fit TRBD2. This CDR3 comprises 13 residues. Germline V gives CDR1 SGDLS, CDR2 YYNGEE. The CDR3 nucleotides are TGTGCCAGCAGCGTCGGCCAGACTAGCGGGCCGATCTTC. Translation: CASSVGQTSGPIF.

The J gene is TRBJ1-4, the V gene TRBV2; no reliable D call. Germline CDR1 SNHLY, CDR2 FYNNEI. Trimming shortened V by 8 bases and J by 13 bases, and 11 bases separated the two germline ends. The CDR3 is 10 residues long. Here the CDR3 reads CASGGNLLFF. As DNA, the CDR3 is TGTGCCAGCGGCGGGAATTTACTGTTTTTT.

The rearrangement joins TRBV5-6 to TRBJ1-3; the D is unclear. Trimming took off 3 bases at V and 5 bases at J, with 9 bases between the two ends. Germline CDR1 reads SGHDT; CDR2 reads YYEEEE. The CDR3 runs to 13 residues. CDR3 region: CASSSYPRNTIYF. The CDR3 nucleotides read TGTGCCAGCAGCTCCTACCCCAGAAACACCATATATTTT.

CDR3 sequence reads: CASRNLDRGLEQPQHF. CDR3 nucleotide sequence: TGTGCCAGCAGGAATTTAGACAGGGGGCTAGAACAGCCCCAGCATTTT. V usage is TRBV6-6 and J usage is TRBJ1-5, with 10 bases aligning to TRBD1. Germline V gene data show CDR1 as MNHNY and CDR2 as SVGAGI (reference sequence). This CDR3 is built from 16 residues. V dropped 6 bases and J dropped 7; count of bases not matched to a gene: 12.

The rearrangement links TRBV10-2 to TRBJ2-5; no firm D call. Trimming removed 6 bases at V and 0 bases at J, with 11 bases between. The CDR3 sequence is 14 residues long. CDR1 and CDR2 (germline): WSHSY, SAAADI. In DNA, the CDR3 is TGCGCCAGCAGGGCTCTTGTGTACCAAGAGACCCAGTACTTC. This sequence encodes CASRALVYQETQYF.

The chain has TRBV5-4 and TRBJ1-2; possibly TRBD1 for D (5 bases). Germline V gene lookup returns CDR1 SGHNT and CDR2 YYREEE (reference sequence). V lost 3 bases, J lost 6 bases, and 18 bases lay in between. This CDR3 is 15 amino acids long. As DNA, the CDR3 is TGTGCCAGCAGCTCCCGGACATTCCCCGGGGATGGCTACACCTTC. Its translation: CASSSRTFPGDGYTF.

This chain joins TRBV5-1 and TRBJ1-1; TRBD1 aligns across 10 bases. Germline values: CDR1 SGHRS, CDR2 YFSETQ. J was trimmed by 0 bases and V by 3 bases; bases with no gene match: 11. CDR3 length equals 18 residues. The CDR3 nucleotides read TGCGCCAGCAGCTCCGGGACAGGGGCCTGGGACATGAACACTGAAGCTTTCTTT. Translation gives CASSSGTGAWDMNTEAFF.

In nucleotides, the CDR3 is TGTGCCTGTAAGCGAGGTAGTAGACCCCTCCACTTT. Translated, it gives CACKRGSRPLHF. V is TRBV30 and J is TRBJ1-6, with no clear D. The CDR3 contains 12 residues. V lost 6 bases and J 12 bases, leaving 15 bases between the germline ends. The germline CDR1 and CDR2 sequences are GTSNPN and SVGIG (reference sequence).

On this clone itself: Its ends do not fully match the called genes, so a read error is possible. The chain combines TRBV27 with TRBJ2-2; D not certain. Germline values: CDR1 MNHEY, CDR2 SMNVEV (reference sequence). The CDR3 has 16 residues. In nucleotides, the CDR3 is TGTGCCGGCAGTCTAGAAGGACGGACGAACACCGGGGAGCTGTTTTTT. Protein sequence: CAGSLEGRTNTGELFF.

The J gene is TRBJ2-5, the V gene TRBV29-1; possibly TRBD2 for D (5 bases). Trimming removed 7 bases at V and 5 bases at J, with 11 bases between. Germline-derived CDR1 and CDR2 are SQVTM and ANQGSEA. The CDR3 is 11 residues long. The CDR3 loop is CSAEPGETQYF. In DNA form, the CDR3 reads TGCAGCGCGGAACCGGGGGAGACCCAGTACTTC.

The chain links TRBV9 to TRBJ1-2; D remains unclear. Germline V gene lookup returns CDR1 SGDLS and CDR2 YYNGEE. Trimming pared 3 bases from V and 3 bases from J, leaving 6 bases between. The CDR3 is made up of 12 amino acids. The CDR3 DNA follows: TGTGCCAGCAGCGGCCTAGACTATGGCTACACCTTC. It yields the protein CASSGLDYGYTF. The full variable domain, its missing parts supplied by reference TRBV9 and TRBJ1-2, is DSGVTQTPKHLITATGQRVTLRCSPRSGDLSVYWYQQSLDQGLQFLIQYYNGEERAKGNILERFSAQQFPDLHSELNLSSLELGDSALYFCASSGLDYGYTFGSGTRLTVV.

The chain couples TRBV6-1 to TRBJ2-7; the D gene is possibly TRBD2 (5 bases). V shed 4 bases and J shed 3 bases, with 13 bases lying between them. The CDR3 covers 14 residues. Looked up from germline, CDR1 is MNHNS and CDR2 is SASEGT. CDR3 nucleotides: TGTGCCAGCAGTGGTTTCGGGGTTCACTACGAGCAGTACTTC. Translated, it gives CASSGFGVHYEQYF.

The genes are TRBV27 and TRBJ2-1, with D uncertain. Germline V gives CDR1 MNHEY, CDR2 SMNVEV (reference sequence). The CDR3 has 12 residues. V was pared by 5 bases and J by 2 bases, with 4 bases between. The CDR3 here is CASSNTYNEQFF. As DNA, the CDR3 is TGTGCCAGCAGTAATACCTACAATGAGCAGTTCTTC.

V is TRBV6-1 and J is TRBJ1-1; tentative D call: TRBD1 (5 bases). This CDR3 spans 13 amino acids. The ends were cut back, 7 bases at V and 11 bases at J, with 20 bases in the middle. Looked up from germline, CDR1 is MNHNS and CDR2 is SASEGT. CDR3 region: CASITTQGSGAFF. The CDR3, as DNA: TGTGCCAGCATCACTACGCAGGGCTCCGGGGCTTTCTTT.

V usage is TRBV11-3 and J usage is TRBJ1-2; possibly TRBD1 for D (6 bases). Per the germline V gene, CDR1 is SGHNT and CDR2 is YENEEA. The CDR3 covers 14 residues. V was clipped by 3 bases and J by 2 bases, with 10 bases between them. The DNA for the CDR3 is TGTGCCAGCAGCTTTCCGGGGACAAACTATGGCTACACCTTC. It codes for CASSFPGTNYGYTF.

The chain recombines TRBV5-1 with TRBJ2-7, with TRBD1 identical over 7 bases. The CDR3 contains 16 residues. Germline V CDR1 and CDR2: SGHRS, YFSETQ. After removal of 0 bases from V and 5 bases from J, the junction contained 11 bases not matched to a gene. The CDR3 region has the DNA TGCGCCAGCAGCTTGGATCCCGCAGGGGGTCCCAACGAGCAGTACTTC. Translating it yields CASSLDPAGGPNEQYF.

The rearrangement links TRBV6-1 to TRBJ2-1, with 8 positions matching TRBD1. The length of the CDR3 is 17 residues. V shed 4 bases, J shed 8 bases, and the junction held 16 bases outside the gene matches. Germline V lookup: CDR1 MNHNS, CDR2 SASEGT. In DNA, the CDR3 is TGTGCCAGCAGTGCCGGGACAGGTCTCATGGCAGTGTATGAGCAGTTCTTC. Amino acids: CASSAGTGLMAVYEQFF.

This clone has only a few counts. The rearrangement uses TRBV2 and TRBJ2-7, with 7 bases matching TRBD2. V lost 6 bases, J lost 2 bases, and 4 bases stayed unmatched. Germline CDR1 reads SNHLY; CDR2 reads FYNNEI. The CDR3 consists of 13 residues. CDR3 bases: TGTGCCAGCAGGGACGGACTAGCCTACGAGCAGTACTTC. Encoded protein: CASRDGLAYEQYF. Full variable domain (missing parts from reference TRBV2 and TRBJ2-7): EPEVTQTPSHQVTQMGQEVILRCVPISNHLYFYWYRQILGQKVEFLVSFYNNEISEKSEIFDDQFSVERPDGSNFTLKIRSTKLEDSAMYFCASRDGLAYEQYFGPGTRLTVT.

This chain links TRBV11-2 with TRBJ2-1; TRBD2 agrees at 8 bases. V gave up 4 bases and J gave up 3 bases; unmatched junction bases: 5. The CDR3 spans 15 residues. Germline CDR1 is SGHAT and CDR2 is FQNNGV. The CDR3 sequence is CASSSQTSVYNEQFF. The CDR3, as DNA: TGTGCCAGCAGCTCTCAGACTAGCGTCTACAATGAGCAGTTCTTC.

The chain uses TRBV16 and TRBJ1-3; a weak D match, TRBD1 (5 bases). The CDR3 has 18 residues. Germline loops: CDR1 KGHSY, CDR2 FQNENV. V lost 2 bases and J 1 base, leaving 18 bases between the germline ends. CDR3 sequence (DNA): TGTGCCAGCAGCCAAAATTTCCGACAGAAGTCTTCTGGAAACACCATATATTTT. It is translated as CASSQNFRQKSSGNTIYF.

This chain links TRBV5-3 with TRBJ2-7, with D possibly TRBD1 on 6 matching bases. TRBV5-3 is flagged as an ORF with uncertain function. The CDR3 sequence is 12 residues long. Trimming took 8 bases from V and 3 from J, leaving 12 bases between them. The CDR3 region has the DNA TGTGCCAGCAGCCAACAGGGCTACGAGCAGTACTTC. Its translation: CASSQQGYEQYF.

This CDR3 is CASSPPESWPGELFF. In DNA, the CDR3 is TGTGCCAGCAGCCCCCCTGAGAGTTGGCCCGGGGAGCTGTTTTTT. The rearrangement uses TRBV11-2 and TRBJ2-2, with D unclear. Trimming cost V 5 bases and J 6 bases, with 16 bases left between them. The CDR3 contains 15 residues. Per the germline V gene, CDR1 is SGHAT and CDR2 is FQNNGV.

V gene TRBV29-1 combines with J gene TRBJ1-2, with 7 bases lining up with TRBD1. The trim removed 1 base at V and 5 bases at J, leaving 10 bases unmatched. There are 15 residues in the CDR3. CDR1 and CDR2 from the germline V gene are SQVTM and ANQGSEA. The CDR3, as DNA: TGCAGCGTTGAAGGCTGGGACAGTGGGGCTTATGGCTACACCTTC. This gives the protein CSVEGWDSGAYGYTF.

This chain connects TRBV30 to TRBJ1-3; the D gene is possibly TRBD1 (6 bases). The V gene lost 5 bases and the J gene lost 0 bases, with 11 bases spanning the gap. The CDR3 length is 14 residues. Germline V gene sequence: CDR1 GTSNPN, CDR2 SVGIG (reference sequence). The CDR3 is CAWLGQNSGNTIYF. The CDR3, as DNA: TGTGCCTGGCTTGGACAGAACTCTGGAAACACCATATATTTT.

The chain uses TRBV6-6 and TRBJ1-1; a weak D match, TRBD1 (6 bases). Germline loops: CDR1 MNHNY, CDR2 SVGAGI (reference sequence). The CDR3 is 15 residues long. V lost 4 bases and J 4 bases, leaving 16 bases between the germline ends. DNA of the CDR3: TGTGCCAGCAGTTCCCCAGGGGATGGTAGCACTGAAGCTTTCTTT. Translation gives CASSSPGDGSTEAFF.

The chain is built from TRBV25-1 and TRBJ1-4; D uncertain. This CDR3 is built from 18 residues. Germline CDR1 reads MGHDK; CDR2 reads SYGVNS. The germline V and J ends were trimmed by 2 bases and 0 bases, with 16 bases remaining between them. The CDR3 bases are TGTGCCAGCAGTGAACTATCGGACTCCTCAGCAACTAATGAAAAACTGTTTTTT. This sequence encodes CASSELSDSSATNEKLFF.

This chain joins TRBV4-3 and TRBJ2-2; 9 nucleotides line up with TRBD2. V shed 3 bases, J shed 1 base, and the junction held 6 bases outside the gene matches. The CDR3 runs to 17 residues. Germline CDR1 and CDR2: LGHNA and YSLEER. Here the CDR3 DNA reads TGCGCCAGCAGCCAGCCCAGCGGGGGGAGGAACACCGGGGAGCTGTTTTTT. Protein sequence: CASSQPSGGRNTGELFF.